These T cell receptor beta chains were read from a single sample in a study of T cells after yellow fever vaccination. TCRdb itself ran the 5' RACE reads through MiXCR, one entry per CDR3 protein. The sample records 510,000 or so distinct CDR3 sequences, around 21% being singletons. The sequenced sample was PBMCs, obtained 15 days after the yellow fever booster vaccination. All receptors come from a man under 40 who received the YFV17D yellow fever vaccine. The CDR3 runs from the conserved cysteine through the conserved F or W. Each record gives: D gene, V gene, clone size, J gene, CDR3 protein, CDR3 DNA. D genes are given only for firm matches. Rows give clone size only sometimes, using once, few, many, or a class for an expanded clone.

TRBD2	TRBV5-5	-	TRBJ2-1	CASSLSGAGAPQFF	TGTGCCAGCAGCTTATCAGGAGCGGGAGCCCCCCAGTTCTTC
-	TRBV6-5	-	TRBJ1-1	CASSYFAGNTEAFF	TGTGCCAGCAGTTACTTCGCCGGGAACACTGAAGCTTTCTTT
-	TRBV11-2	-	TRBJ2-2	CASSLEGIGTGELFF	TGTGCCAGCAGCTTAGAAGGAATAGGGACCGGGGAGCTGTTTTTT
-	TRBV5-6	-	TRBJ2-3	CASSLAWTTTDTQYF	TGTGCCAGCAGCTTGGCGTGGACTACCACAGATACGCAGTATTTT
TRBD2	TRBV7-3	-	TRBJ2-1	CASAPRGGRYNEQFF	TGTGCCAGCGCCCCACGGGGCGGGAGGTACAATGAGCAGTTCTTC
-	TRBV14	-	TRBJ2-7	CASSALGSGVYEQYF	TGTGCCAGCAGCGCTCTCGGGTCCGGGGTATACGAGCAGTACTTC
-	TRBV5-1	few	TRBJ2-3	CASSLVQNTDTQYF	TGCGCCAGCAGCTTGGTACAGAACACAGATACGCAGTATTTT
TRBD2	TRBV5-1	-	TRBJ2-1	CASSLGRSGSFNEQFF	TGCGCCAGCAGCTTGGGCCGTAGCGGGAGTTTCAATGAGCAGTTCTTC
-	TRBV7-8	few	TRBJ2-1	CASSVDWGVPFF	TGTGCCAGCAGCGTCGATTGGGGGGTTCCGTTCTTC
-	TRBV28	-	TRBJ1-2	CASSSGLVGYTF	TGTGCCAGCAGCTCAGGGCTCGTTGGCTACACCTTC
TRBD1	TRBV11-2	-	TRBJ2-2	CASSLDPGGVGGELFF	TGTGCCAGCAGCTTAGATCCAGGGGGCGTTGGCGGGGAGCTGTTTTTT
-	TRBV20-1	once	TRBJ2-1	CCASSQLAGTYNEQFF	TGCTGTGCTTCCTCCCAATTGGCGGGGACCTACAATGAGCAGTTCTTC
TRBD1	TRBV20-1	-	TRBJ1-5	CSAAPGQGGQPQHF	TGCAGTGCCGCCCCGGGACAGGGCGGTCAGCCCCAGCATTTT
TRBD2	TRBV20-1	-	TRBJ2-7	CSAGLAGNSYEQYF	TGCAGTGCGGGACTAGCGGGAAATAGCTACGAGCAGTACTTC
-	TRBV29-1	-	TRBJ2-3	CSVVNRVATDTQYF	TGCAGCGTTGTAAACAGGGTGGCCACAGATACGCAGTATTTT
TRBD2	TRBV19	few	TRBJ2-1	CASSAATSGRGSSYNEQFF	TGTGCCAGTAGCGCGGCGACTAGCGGGAGGGGGAGCTCCTACAATGAGCAGTTCTTC
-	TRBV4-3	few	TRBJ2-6	CASSLRFSDGANVLTF	TGCGCCAGCAGCCTCCGCTTTTCGGATGGGGCCAACGTCCTGACTTTC
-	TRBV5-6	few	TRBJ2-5	CASSWKGHSQETQYF	TGTGCCAGCAGCTGGAAGGGACACTCCCAAGAGACCCAGTACTTC
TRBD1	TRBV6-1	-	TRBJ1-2	CASSRRDRILNYGYTF	TGTGCCAGCAGTCGTCGGGACAGGATCCTCAACTATGGCTACACCTTC
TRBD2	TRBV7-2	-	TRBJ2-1	CASSLGISGKSYNEQFF	TGTGCCAGCAGCTTAGGCATTAGCGGGAAATCCTACAATGAGCAGTTCTTC
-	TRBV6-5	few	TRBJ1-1	CASSYGRERLTEAFF	TGTGCCAGCAGTTACGGCAGGGAAAGACTCACTGAAGCTTTCTTT
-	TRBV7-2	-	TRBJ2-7	CASSPEGSRTYEQYF	TGTGCCAGCAGCCCTGAGGGGAGCCGGACCTACGAGCAGTACTTC
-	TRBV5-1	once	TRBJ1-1	CASNSGDVNTEAFF	TGCGCCAGCAATTCTGGGGACGTGAACACTGAAGCTTTCTTT
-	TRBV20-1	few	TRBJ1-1	CSARVGRNTEAFF	TGCAGTGCTAGAGTAGGGAGAAACACTGAAGCTTTCTTT
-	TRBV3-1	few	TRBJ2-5	CASRAGILETQYF	TGTGCCAGCAGGGCAGGGATTTTAGAGACCCAGTACTTC
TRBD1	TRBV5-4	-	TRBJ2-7	CASIPGGALSNEQYF	TGTGCCAGCATCCCAGGGGGCGCATTATCCAACGAGCAGTACTTC
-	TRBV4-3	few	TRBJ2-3	CASSQVTLNTDTQYF	TGCGCCAGCAGCCAAGTGACACTCAACACAGATACGCAGTATTTT
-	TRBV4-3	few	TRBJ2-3	CASSQGAATDTQYF	TGCGCCAGCAGCCAGGGGGCCGCGACAGATACGCAGTATTTT
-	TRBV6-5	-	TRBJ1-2	CASSYDRLNYGYTF	TGTGCCAGCAGTTACGACCGACTTAACTATGGCTACACCTTC
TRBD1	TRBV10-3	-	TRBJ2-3	CAIRGQFEDTQYF	TGTGCCATCAGGGGACAGTTTGAAGATACGCAGTATTTT
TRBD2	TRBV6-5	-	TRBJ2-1	CASSYRSTSAKGEQFF	TGTGCCAGCAGTTACCGCTCGACTAGCGCGAAGGGTGAGCAGTTCTTC
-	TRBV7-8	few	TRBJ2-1	CASSLTGGWDEQFF	TGTGCCAGCAGCTTAACTGGCGGTTGGGATGAGCAGTTCTTC
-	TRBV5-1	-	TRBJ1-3	CASSLGGGGGSGNTIYF	TGCGCCAGCAGCTTGGGAGGCGGGGGAGGTTCTGGAAACACCATATATTTT
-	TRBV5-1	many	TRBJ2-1	CASSLTGILNEQFF	TGCGCCAGCAGCTTGACCGGGATTCTCAATGAGCAGTTCTTC
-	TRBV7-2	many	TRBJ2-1	CASSPDSDNEQFF	TGTGCCAGCAGCCCCGACTCCGACAATGAGCAGTTCTTC
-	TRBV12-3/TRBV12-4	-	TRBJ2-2	CASNLREAGELFF	TGTGCCAGCAACCTCAGGGAGGCCGGGGAGCTGTTTTTT
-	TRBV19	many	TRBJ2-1	CASSITGINEQFF	TGTGCCAGTAGTATAACAGGGATCAATGAGCAGTTCTTC